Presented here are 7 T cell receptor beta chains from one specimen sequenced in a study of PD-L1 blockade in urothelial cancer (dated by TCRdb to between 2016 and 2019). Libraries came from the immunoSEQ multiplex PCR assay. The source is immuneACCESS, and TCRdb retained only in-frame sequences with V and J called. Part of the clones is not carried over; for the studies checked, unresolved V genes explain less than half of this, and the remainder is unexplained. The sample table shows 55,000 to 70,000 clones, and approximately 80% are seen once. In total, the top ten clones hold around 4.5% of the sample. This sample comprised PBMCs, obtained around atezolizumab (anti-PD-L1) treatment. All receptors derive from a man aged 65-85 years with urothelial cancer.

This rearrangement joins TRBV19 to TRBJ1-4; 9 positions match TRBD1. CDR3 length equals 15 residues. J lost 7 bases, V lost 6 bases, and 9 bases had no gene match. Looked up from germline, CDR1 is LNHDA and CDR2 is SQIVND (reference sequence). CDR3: CASRAGQGYLEKLFF. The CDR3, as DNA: TGTGCCAGTAGAGCGGGACAGGGTTACCTTGAAAAACTGTTTTTT.

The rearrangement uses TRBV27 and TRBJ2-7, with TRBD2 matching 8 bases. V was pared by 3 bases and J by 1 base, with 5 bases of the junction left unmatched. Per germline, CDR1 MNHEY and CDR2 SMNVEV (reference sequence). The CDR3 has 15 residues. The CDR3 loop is CASSFGPGGSYEQYF. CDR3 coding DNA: TGTGCCAGCAGTTTTGGTCCGGGAGGGTCCTACGAGCAGTACTTC.

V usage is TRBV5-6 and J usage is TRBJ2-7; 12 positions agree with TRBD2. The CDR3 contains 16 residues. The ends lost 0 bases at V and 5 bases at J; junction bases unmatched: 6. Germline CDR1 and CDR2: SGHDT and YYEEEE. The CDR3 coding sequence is TGTGCCAGCAGCTTGGTATTGACTAGCGGGAGCCACGAGCAGTACTTC. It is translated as CASSLVLTSGSHEQYF. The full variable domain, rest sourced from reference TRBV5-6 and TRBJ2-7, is DAGVTQSPTHLIKTRGQQVTLRCSPKSGHDTVSWYQQALGQGPQFIFQYYEEEERQRGNFPDRFSGHQFPNYSSELNVNALLLGDSALYLCASSLVLTSGSHEQYFGPGTRLTVT.

The CDR3 nucleotides read TGTGCCATCAGTGACCAACAGGACGCTGAAGCTTTCTTT. This sequence encodes CAISDQQDAEAFF. V and J are TRBV10-3 and TRBJ1-1, with TRBD1 as a possible D gene (5 bases). The length of the CDR3 is 13 residues. The germline gives CDR1 ENHRY, CDR2 SYGVKD. V lost 3 bases, J lost 6 bases, and 11 bases lay in between.

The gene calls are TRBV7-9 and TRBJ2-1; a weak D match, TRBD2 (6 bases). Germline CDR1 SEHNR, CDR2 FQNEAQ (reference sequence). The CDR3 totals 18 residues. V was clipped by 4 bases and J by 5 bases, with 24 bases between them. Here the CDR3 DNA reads TGTGCCAGCAGCTCATGGGGGACCCTGGACTACCGGAACAATGAGCAGTTCTTC. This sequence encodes CASSSWGTLDYRNNEQFF.

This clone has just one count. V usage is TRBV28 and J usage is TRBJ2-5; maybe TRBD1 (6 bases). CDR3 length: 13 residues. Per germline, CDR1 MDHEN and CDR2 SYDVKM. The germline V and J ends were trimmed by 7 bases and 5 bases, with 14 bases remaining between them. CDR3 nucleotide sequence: TGTGCCAGCAAACAGGGCGGTGGGGAGACCCAGTACTTC. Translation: CASKQGGGETQYF.

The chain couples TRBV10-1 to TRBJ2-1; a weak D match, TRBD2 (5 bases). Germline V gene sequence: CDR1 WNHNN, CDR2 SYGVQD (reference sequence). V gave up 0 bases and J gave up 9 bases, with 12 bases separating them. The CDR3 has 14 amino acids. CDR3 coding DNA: TGCGCCAGCAGTGAGTCCCCAGGAGGCGGTGAGCAGTTCTTC. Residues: CASSESPGGGEQFF.